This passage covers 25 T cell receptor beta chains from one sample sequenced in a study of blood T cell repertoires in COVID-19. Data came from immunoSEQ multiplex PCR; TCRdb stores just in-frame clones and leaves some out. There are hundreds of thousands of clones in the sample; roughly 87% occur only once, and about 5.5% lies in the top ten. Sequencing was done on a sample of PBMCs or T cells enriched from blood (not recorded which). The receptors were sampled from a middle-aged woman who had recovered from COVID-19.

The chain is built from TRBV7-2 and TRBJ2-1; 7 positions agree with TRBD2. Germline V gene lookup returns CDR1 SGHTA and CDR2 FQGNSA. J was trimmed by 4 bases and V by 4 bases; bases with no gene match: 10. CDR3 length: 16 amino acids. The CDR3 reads CASSSGLVPLYNEQFF. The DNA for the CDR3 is TGTGCCAGCAGCTCCGGACTAGTTCCCCTATACAATGAGCAGTTCTTC.

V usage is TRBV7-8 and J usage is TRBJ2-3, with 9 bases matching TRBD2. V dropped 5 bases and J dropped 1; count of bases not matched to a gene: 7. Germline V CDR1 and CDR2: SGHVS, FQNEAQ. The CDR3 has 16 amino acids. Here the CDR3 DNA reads TGTGCCAGCAGCCCGCGGGTAGCGGGGGGCACAGATACGCAGTATTTT. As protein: CASSPRVAGGTDTQYF.

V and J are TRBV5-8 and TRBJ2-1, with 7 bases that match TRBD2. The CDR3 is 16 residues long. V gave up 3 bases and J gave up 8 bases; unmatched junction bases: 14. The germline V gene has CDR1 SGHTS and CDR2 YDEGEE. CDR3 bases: TGTGCCAGCAGCTGGGGAGGGCCGGTCCGCTCGGATGAGCAGTTCTTC. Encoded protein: CASSWGGPVRSDEQFF.

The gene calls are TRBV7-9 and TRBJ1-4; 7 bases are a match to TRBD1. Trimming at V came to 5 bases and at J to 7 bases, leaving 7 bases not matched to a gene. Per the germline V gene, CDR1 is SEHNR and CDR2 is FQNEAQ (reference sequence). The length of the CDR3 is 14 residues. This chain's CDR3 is CASSVQGVIEKLFF. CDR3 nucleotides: TGTGCCAGCAGCGTCCAGGGGGTGATTGAAAAACTGTTTTTT.

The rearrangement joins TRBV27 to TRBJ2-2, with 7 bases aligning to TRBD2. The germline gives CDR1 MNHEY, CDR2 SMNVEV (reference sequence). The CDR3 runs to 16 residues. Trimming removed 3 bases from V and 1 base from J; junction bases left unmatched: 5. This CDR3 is CASSFSPSGNTGELFF. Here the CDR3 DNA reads TGTGCCAGCAGTTTTTCTCCTAGCGGGAACACCGGGGAGCTGTTTTTT.

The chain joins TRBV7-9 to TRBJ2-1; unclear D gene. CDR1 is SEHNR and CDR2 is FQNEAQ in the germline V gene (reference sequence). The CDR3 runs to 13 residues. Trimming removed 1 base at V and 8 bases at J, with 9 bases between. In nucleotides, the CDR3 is TGTGCCAGCAGCTTAGTCACAGCTGATGAGCAGTTCTTC. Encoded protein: CASSLVTADEQFF. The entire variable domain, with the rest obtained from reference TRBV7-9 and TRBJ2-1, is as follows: DTGVSQNPRHKITKRGQNVTFRCDPISEHNRLYWYRQTLGQGPEFLTYFQNEAQLEKSRLLSDRFSAERPKGSFSTLEIQRTEQGDSAMYLCASSLVTADEQFFGPGTRLTVL.

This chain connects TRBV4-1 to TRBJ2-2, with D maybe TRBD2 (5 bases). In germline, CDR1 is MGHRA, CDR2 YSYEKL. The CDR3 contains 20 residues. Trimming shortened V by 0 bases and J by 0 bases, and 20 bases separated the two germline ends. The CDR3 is CASSQERVWGDPPNTGELFF. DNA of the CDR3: TGCGCCAGCAGCCAAGAGAGGGTTTGGGGAGACCCACCGAACACCGGGGAGCTGTTTTTT.

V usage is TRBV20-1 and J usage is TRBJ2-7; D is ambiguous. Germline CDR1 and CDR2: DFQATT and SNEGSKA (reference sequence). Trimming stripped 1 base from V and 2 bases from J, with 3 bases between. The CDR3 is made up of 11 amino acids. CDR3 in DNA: TGCAGTGCTAGAGGGCCCTACGAGCAGTACTTC. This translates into CSARGPYEQYF.

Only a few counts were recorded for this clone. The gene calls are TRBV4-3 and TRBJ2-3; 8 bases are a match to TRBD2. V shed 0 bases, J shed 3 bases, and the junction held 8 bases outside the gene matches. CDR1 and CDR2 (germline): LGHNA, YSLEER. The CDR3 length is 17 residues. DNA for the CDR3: TGCGCCAGCAGCCAAGAGGGTAGCGGGATGGGTACAGATACGCAGTATTTT. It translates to CASSQEGSGMGTDTQYF.

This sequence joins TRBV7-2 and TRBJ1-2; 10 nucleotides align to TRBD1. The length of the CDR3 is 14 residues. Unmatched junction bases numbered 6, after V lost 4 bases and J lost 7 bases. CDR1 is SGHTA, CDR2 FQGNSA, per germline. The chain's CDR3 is CASSWDRGRLGYTF. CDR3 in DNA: TGTGCCAGCAGCTGGGACAGGGGAAGGCTTGGCTACACCTTC. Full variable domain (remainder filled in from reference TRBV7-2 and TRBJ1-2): GAGVSQSPSNKVTEKGKDVELRCDPISGHTALYWYRQSLGQGLEFLIYFQGNSAPDKSGLPSDRFSAERTGGSVSTLTIQRTQQEDSAVYLCASSWDRGRLGYTFGSGTRLTVV.

The DNA for the CDR3 is TGTGCCAGCAGCTTAGCCGAGACGGGAATCACTGAAGCTTTCTTT. It translates to CASSLAETGITEAFF. The V and J genes are TRBV7-8 and TRBJ1-1; D call uncertain. This CDR3 region has 15 residues. The V and J ends lost 0 bases and 4 bases respectively, with 12 bases between them. The V gene's germline CDR1 is SGHVS and CDR2 FQNEAQ.

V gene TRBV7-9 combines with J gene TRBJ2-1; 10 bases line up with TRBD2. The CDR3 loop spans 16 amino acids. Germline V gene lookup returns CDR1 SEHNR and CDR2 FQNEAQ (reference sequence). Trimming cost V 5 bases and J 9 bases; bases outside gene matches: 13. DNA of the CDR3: TGTGCCAGCAGCCCCCCTGCTAGCGGGAGAGGGGGTGAGCAGTTCTTC. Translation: CASSPPASGRGGEQFF.

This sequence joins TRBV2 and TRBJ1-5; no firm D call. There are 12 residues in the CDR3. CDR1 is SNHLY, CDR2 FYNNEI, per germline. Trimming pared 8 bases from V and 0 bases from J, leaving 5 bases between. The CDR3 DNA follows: TGTGCCAGCGACTATAGCAATCAGCCCCAGCATTTT. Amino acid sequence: CASDYSNQPQHF.

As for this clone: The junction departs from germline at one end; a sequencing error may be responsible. CDR3 DNA sequence: TGTGCCAGCAGCTTAGTCGGGAATGTGCAGTTCTTC. This codes for CASSLVGNVQFF. The chain employs TRBV7-2 and TRBJ2-1, with D maybe TRBD2 (5 bases). The CDR3 consists of 12 residues. Germline V gives CDR1 SGHTA, CDR2 FQGNSA.

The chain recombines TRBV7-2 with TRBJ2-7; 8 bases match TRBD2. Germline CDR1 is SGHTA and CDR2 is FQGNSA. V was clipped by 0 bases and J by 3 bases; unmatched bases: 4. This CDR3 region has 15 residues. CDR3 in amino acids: CASSLAAGTSYEQYF. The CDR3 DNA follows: TGTGCCAGCAGCTTAGCGGCCGGGACTAGCTACGAGCAGTACTTC.

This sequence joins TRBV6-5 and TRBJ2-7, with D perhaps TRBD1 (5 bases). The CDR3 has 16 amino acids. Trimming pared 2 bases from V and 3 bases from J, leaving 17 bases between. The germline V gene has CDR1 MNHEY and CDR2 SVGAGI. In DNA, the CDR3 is TGTGCCAGCAGTTACCCCACGACAGTCCCTTTCTACGAGCAGTACTTC. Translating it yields CASSYPTTVPFYEQYF.

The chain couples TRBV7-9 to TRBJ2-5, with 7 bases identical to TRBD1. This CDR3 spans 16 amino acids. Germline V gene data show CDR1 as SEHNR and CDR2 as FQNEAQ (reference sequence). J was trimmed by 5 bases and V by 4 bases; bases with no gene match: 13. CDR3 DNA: TGTGCCAGCAGCTCGCCGGGCAGGGGGACCTGGGAGACCCAGTACTTC. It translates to CASSSPGRGTWETQYF.

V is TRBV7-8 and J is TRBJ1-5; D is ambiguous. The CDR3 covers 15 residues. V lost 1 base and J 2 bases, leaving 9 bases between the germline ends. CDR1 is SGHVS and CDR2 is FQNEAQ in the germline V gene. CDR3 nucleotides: TGTGCCAGCAGCTTAGGTCCTACGGGCAATCAGCCCCAGCATTTT. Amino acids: CASSLGPTGNQPQHF.

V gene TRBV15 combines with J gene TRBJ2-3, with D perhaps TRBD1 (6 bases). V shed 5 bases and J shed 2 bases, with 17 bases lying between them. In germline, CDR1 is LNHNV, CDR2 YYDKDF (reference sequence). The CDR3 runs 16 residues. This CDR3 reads CATSQGKGTITDTQYF. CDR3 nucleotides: TGTGCCACCAGCCAGGGGAAGGGGACAATCACAGATACGCAGTATTTT.

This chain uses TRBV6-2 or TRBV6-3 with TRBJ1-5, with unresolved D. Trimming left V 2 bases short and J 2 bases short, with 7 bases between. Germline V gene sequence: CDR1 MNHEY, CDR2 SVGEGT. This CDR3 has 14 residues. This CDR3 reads CASSYLPGNQPQHF. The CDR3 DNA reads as TGTGCCAGCAGTTACCTCCCCGGCAATCAGCCCCAGCATTTT.

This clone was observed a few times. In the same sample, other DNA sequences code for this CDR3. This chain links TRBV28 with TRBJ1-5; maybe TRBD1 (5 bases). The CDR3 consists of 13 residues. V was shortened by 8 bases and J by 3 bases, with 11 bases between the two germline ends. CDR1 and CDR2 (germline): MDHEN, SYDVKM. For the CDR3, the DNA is TGTGCCAGCTCCCGGGACTCCAATCAGCCCCAGCATTTT. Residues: CASSRDSNQPQHF. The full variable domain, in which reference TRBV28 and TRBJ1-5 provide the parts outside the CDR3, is DVKVTQSSRYLVKRTGEKVFLECVQDMDHENMFWYRQDPGLGLRLIYFSYDVKMKEKGDIPEGYSVSREKKERFSLILESASTNQTSMYLCASSRDSNQPQHFGDGTRLSIL.

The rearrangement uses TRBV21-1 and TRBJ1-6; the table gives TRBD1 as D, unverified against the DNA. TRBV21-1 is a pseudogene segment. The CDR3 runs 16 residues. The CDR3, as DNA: TGTGCCAGCAACCAAGACAGGCCCTCCTATAATTCACCCCTCCACTTT. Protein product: CASNQDRPSYNSPLHF.

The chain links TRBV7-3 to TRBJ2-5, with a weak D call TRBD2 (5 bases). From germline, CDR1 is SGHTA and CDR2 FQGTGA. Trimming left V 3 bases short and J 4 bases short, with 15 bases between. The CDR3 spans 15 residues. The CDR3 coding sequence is TGTGCCAGCAGCTTGAGGACGTCGGGAACAGAGACCCAGTACTTC. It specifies CASSLRTSGTETQYF. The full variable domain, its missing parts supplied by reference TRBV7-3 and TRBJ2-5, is GAGVSQTPSNKVTEKGKYVELRCDPISGHTALYWYRQSLGQGPEFLIYFQGTGAADDSGLPNDRFFAVRPEGSVSTLKIQRTERGDSAVYLCASSLRTSGTETQYFGPGTRLLVL.

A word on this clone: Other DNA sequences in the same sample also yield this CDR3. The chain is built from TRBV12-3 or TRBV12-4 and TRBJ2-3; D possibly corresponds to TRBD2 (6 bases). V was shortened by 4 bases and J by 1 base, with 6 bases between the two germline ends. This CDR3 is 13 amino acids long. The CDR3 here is CASSSSGTDTQYF. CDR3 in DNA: TGTGCCAGCAGTTCTAGCGGCACAGATACGCAGTATTTT.

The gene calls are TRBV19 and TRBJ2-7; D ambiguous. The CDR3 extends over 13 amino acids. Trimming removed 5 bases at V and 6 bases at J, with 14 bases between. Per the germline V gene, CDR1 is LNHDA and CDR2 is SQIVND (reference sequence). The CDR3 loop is CASSAAEVSEQYF. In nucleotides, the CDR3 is TGTGCCAGTAGTGCCGCCGAGGTGTCCGAGCAGTACTTC.